This paragraph reports one T cell receptor (beta chain). Here immunoSEQ multiplex PCR was the method, and the copy in TCRdb shows in-frame clones only, minus some. The sample has approximately 75,000 clones, just under 95% seen once; the top ten hold roughly 1.5%. This record belongs to a study of T cell clonotyping in hematopoietic cell transplantation. Per the germline V gene, CDR1 is SGHTA and CDR2 is FQGTGA. The junction had 14 bases not matched to a gene; V was cut back by 1 base and J by 3 bases. The CDR3 length is 18 residues. The clonotype was recovered from a man aged 50-59 years in good health. Some clones in this sample may be carry-over from other donors' samples. The sequencing input was peripheral blood mononuclear cells. The chain carries TRBV7-3 and TRBJ1-1, with 7 bases fitting TRBD1. The CDR3 DNA is TGTGCCAGCAGCTTAATTAGTTTTGGGTCCGACAGGGACACTGAAGCTTTCTTT. Its protein is CASSLISFGSDRDTEAFF.